One and the same sample provided the 5 T cell receptor beta chains below, sequenced in a study of shared clonotypes between healthy human individuals. The data were produced by immunoSEQ multiplex PCR, yet TCRdb's version contains in-frame clones alone and is incomplete. The repertoire holds millions of clones, around 95% seen once, with roughly 0.13% in the top ten. The sample consisted of naive CD4+ T cells sorted from blood. Subset noted: CD45RA+ positively selected. The origin of the receptors is a man aged 18 to 29 in good health.

This sequence joins TRBV18 and TRBJ1-1; a possible D gene is TRBD1 (6 bases). Trimming cost V 0 bases and J 8 bases, with 16 bases left between them. Germline CDR1 reads KGHSH; CDR2 reads LQKENI. CDR3 size: 15 residues. CDR3 coding DNA: TGTGCCAGCTCACCACCGGGGGGGACACCTAACGAAGCTTTCTTT. Protein product: CASSPPGGTPNEAFF. Full variable domain (missing parts from reference TRBV18 and TRBJ1-1): NAGVMQNPRHLVRRRGQEARLRCSPMKGHSHVYWYRQLPEEGLKFMVYLQKENIIDESGMPKERFSAEFPKEGPSILRIQQVVRGDSAAYFCASSPPGGTPNEAFFGQGTRLTVV.

V usage is TRBV18 and J usage is TRBJ2-3, with D unclear. Looked up from germline, CDR1 is KGHSH and CDR2 is LQKENI. The CDR3 is 14 amino acids. The V end was cut by 3 bases, the J end by 0 bases, with 7 bases between. The chain's CDR3 is CASSPSYSTDTQYF. The CDR3 nucleotides read TGTGCCAGCTCACCTTCTTATAGCACAGATACGCAGTATTTT.

DNA for the CDR3: TGTGCCATCAGTGGGTCAGGGGGCGAGCTGACCTACAATGAGCAGTTCTTC. Protein product: CAISGSGGELTYNEQFF. V usage is TRBV10-3 and J usage is TRBJ2-1; 8 bases fit TRBD1. With V trimmed by 4 bases and J by 2 bases, 10 bases remained unmatched. CDR3 length: 17 amino acids. In germline, CDR1 is ENHRY, CDR2 SYGVKD.

The chain combines TRBV5-1 with TRBJ2-2; D possibly uses TRBD1 or TRBD2 (5 bases each). The CDR3 length is 15 residues. Germline V gene lookup returns CDR1 SGHRS and CDR2 YFSETQ. V was shortened by 4 bases and J by 2 bases, with 12 bases between the two germline ends. DNA of the CDR3: TGCGCCAGCAGCCCGGGACCAGAAAACACCGGGGAGCTGTTTTTT. Protein product: CASSPGPENTGELFF. Using reference TRBV5-1 and TRBJ2-2 for the parts outside the CDR3, the full variable domain is KAGVTQTPRYLIKTRGQQVTLSCSPISGHRSVSWYQQTPGQGLQFLFEYFSETQRNKGNFPGRFSGRQFSNSRSEMNVSTLELGDSALYLCASSPGPENTGELFFGEGSRLTVL.

This chain links TRBV2 with TRBJ2-7; TRBD2 matches 10 bases. The ends lost 6 bases at V and 2 bases at J; junction bases unmatched: 10. There are 16 residues in the CDR3. Germline V gene data show CDR1 as SNHLY and CDR2 as FYNNEI. The CDR3 region is CASRSSPSGGTYEQYF. The CDR3 bases are TGTGCCAGCAGGTCTTCTCCTAGCGGGGGCACCTACGAGCAGTACTTC.